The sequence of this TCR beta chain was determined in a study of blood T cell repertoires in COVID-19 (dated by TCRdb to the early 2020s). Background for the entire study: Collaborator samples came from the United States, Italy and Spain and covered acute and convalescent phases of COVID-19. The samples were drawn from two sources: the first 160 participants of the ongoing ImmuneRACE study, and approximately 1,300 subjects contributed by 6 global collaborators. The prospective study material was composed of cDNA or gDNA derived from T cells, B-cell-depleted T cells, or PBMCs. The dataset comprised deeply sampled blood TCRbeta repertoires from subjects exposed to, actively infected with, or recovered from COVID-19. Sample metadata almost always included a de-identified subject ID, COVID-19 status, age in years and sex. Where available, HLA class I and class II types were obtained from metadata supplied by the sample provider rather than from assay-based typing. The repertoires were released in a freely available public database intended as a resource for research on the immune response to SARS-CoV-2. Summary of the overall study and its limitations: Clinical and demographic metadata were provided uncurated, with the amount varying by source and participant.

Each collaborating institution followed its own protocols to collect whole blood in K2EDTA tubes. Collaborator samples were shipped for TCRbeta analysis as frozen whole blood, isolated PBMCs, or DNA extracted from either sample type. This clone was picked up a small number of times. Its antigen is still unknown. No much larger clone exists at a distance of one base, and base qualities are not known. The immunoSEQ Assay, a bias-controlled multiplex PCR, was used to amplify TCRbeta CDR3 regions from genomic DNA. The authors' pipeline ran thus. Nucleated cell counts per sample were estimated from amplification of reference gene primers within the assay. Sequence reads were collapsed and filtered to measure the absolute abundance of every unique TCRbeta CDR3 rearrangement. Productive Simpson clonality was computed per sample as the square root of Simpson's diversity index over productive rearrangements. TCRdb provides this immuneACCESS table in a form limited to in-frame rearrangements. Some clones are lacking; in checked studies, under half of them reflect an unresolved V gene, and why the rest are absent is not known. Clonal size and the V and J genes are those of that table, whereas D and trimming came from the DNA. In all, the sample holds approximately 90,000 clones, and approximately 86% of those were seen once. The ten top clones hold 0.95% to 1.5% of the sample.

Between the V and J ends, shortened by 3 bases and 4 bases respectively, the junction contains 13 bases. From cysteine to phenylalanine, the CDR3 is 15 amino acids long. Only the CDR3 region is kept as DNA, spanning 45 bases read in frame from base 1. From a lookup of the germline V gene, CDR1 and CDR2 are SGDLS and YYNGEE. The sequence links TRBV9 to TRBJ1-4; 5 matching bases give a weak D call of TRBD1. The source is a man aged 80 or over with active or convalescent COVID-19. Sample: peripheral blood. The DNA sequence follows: TGTGCCAGCAGCGAGAGGGCGGGGGTTAATGAAAAACTGTTTTTT. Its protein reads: CASSERAGVNEKLFF.